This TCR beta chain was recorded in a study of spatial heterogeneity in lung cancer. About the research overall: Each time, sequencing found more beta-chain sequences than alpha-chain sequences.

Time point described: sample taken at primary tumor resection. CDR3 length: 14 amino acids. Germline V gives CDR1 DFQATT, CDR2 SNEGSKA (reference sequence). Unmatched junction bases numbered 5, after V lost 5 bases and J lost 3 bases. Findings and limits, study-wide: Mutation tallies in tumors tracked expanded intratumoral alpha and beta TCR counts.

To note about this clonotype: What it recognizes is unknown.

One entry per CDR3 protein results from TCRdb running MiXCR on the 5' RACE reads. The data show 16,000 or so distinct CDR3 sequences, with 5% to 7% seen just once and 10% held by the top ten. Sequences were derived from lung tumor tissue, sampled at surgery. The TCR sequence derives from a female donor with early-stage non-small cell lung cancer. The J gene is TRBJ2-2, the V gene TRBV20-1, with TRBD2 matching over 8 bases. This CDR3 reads CSARGRMDTGELFF. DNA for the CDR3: TGCAGTGCTCGCGGGAGGATGGACACCGGGGAGCTGTTTTTT.